This T cell receptor (beta chain) was sequenced for a study of CD8 T cells in ankylosing spondylitis (dated by TCRdb to about 2017). Describing the broader study: The study set out to find disease-linked TCR variants by profiling T cell receptor beta repertoires in ankylosing spondylitis patients and healthy donors. Peripheral blood was sampled, and synovial fluid was additionally collected from ankylosing spondylitis patients. The full study cohort comprised 25 ankylosing spondylitis patients and around 100 healthy donors. Overall results and qualifications from the work: A TCR beta motif of eight highly homologous amino acid variants appeared characteristic of blood from ankylosing spondylitis patients. Some motif variants had previously been reported in the synovial fluid and blood of reactive arthritis patients, which suggests shared mechanisms of disease initiation. A CD8+ phenotype was shown by the disease-linked clones, which were found at relatively low frequencies in peripheral blood. According to the report, matched synovial fluid samples from ankylosing spondylitis patients were significantly enriched for the disease-linked clones.

There are a few counts of this clonotype. What this receptor recognizes is not known. Per-base qualities were not stored, and no clone one base away is much larger. The sequencer listed for this sample is Illumina HiSeq 2500. TCR beta libraries were prepared by quantitative 5'-RACE with molecular barcodes. The original pipeline was this. To identify disease-linked TCR variants, a new computational method was used, one built on a probabilistic model of VDJ rearrangement. TCRdb reran the public reads through fastp at Q25 and MiXCR, keeping productive beta chains. Records with the same CDR3 protein are collapsed into one entry carrying the most frequent genes and DNA. V and J calls and clone size were set by TCRdb, not the authors. The sample table shows 250,000 to 350,000 distinct CDR3 sequences, and 20% are seen once. The ten biggest clones cover roughly 8% of the sample. The CDR3 runs 14 amino acids, cysteine and phenylalanine included. Of all the DNA, just the CDR3 is kept, 42 bases in frame from base 1. CDR1 and CDR2 are drawn from the germline V gene: ENHRY, SYGVKD. After removal of 9 bases from V and 5 bases from J, the junction retains 11 bases not matched to a gene.

The receptor was isolated from a male donor with ankylosing spondylitis or in good health (not recorded which). The rearranged chain carries TRBV10-3 and TRBJ2-5, with TRBD1 matching 8 junction bases. Sequencing used blood, either unsorted or a sorted T cell fraction (not recorded which). The CDR3 loop reads CAIWGGQGPETQYF. The nucleotides read TGTGCCATTTGGGGAGGACAGGGTCCGGAGACCCAGTACTTC.